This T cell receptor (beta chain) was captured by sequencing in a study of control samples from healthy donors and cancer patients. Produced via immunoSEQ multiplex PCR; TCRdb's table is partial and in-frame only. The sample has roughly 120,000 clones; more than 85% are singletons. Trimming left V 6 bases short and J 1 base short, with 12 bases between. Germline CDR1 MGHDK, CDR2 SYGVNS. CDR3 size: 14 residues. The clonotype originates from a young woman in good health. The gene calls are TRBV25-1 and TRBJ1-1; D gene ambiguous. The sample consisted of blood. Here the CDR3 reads CASSPQAENTEAFF. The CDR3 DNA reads TGTGCCAGCAGCCCTCAGGCAGAGAACACTGAAGCTTTCTTT. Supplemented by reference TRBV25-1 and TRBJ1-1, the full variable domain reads EADIYQTPRYLVIGTGKKITLECSQTMGHDKMYWYQQDPGMELHLIHYSYGVNSTEKGDLSSESTVSRIRTEHFPLTLESARPSHTSQYLCASSPQAENTEAFFGQGTRLTVV.